The TCR beta chain under discussion was sequenced for a study of technical replicates of blood from a handful of donors. Clones were sequenced by immunoSEQ multiplex PCR, and TCRdb holds only the in-frame ones, with some missing. The table has about 64,000 clones, 65% to 90% seen once. This CDR3 is built from 14 residues. In germline, CDR1 is KGHSH, CDR2 LQKENI. V gave up 2 bases and J gave up 2 bases, with 9 bases separating them. The source material was PBMCs. This receptor was obtained from a human donor in good health. Some clones in this sample may be carry-over from other donors' samples. The rearrangement links TRBV18 to TRBJ2-5; no reliable D call. The CDR3 region has the DNA TGTGCCAGCTCACCAGCTGCGGTACAAGAGACCCAGTACTTC. This codes for CASSPAAVQETQYF.